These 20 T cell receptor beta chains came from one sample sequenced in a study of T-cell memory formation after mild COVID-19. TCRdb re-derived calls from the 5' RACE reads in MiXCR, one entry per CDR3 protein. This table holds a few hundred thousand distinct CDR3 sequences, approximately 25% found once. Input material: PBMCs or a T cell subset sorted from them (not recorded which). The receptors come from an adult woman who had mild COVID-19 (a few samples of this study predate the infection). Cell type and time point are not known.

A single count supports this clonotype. CDR3 sequence (DNA): TGTGCCAGCAGCACCTCCAATGAGCAGTTCTTC. Its translation is CASSTSNEQFF. The chain employs TRBV5-6 and TRBJ2-1; no definite D call. Germline CDR1 and CDR2: SGHDT and YYEEEE. The germline V and J ends were trimmed by 4 bases and 6 bases, with 5 bases remaining between them. The CDR3 totals 11 residues.

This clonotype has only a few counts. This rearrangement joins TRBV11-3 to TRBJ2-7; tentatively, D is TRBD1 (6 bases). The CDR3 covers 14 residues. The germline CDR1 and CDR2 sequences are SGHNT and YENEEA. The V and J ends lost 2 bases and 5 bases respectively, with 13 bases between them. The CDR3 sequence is CASSLKGVAHEQYF. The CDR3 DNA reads TGTGCCAGCAGCTTAAAGGGGGTAGCCCACGAGCAGTACTTC.

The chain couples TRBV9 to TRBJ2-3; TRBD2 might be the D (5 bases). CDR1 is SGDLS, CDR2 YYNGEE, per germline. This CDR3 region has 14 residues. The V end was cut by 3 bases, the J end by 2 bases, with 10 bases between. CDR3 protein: CASSEAAFTDTQYF. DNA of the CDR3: TGTGCCAGCAGCGAAGCGGCCTTCACAGATACGCAGTATTTT.

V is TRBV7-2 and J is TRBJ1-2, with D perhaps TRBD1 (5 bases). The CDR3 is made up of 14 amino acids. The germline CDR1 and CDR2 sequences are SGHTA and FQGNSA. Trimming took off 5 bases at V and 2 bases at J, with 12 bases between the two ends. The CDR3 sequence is CASSHDGGNYGYTF. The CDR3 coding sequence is TGTGCCAGCAGCCACGACGGGGGAAACTATGGCTACACCTTC.

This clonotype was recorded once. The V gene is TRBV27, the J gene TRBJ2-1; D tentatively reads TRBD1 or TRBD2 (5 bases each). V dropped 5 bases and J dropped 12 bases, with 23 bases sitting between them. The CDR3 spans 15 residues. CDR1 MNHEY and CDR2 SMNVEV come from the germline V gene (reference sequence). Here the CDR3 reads CASSPRPGTILGQFF. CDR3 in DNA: TGTGCCAGCAGTCCACGTCCCGGGACCATATTGGGGCAGTTCTTC.

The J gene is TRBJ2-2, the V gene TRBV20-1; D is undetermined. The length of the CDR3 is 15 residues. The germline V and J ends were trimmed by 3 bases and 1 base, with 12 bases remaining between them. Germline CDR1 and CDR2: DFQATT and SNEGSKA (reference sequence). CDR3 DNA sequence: TGCAGTGCTAGTAACCCCTCTAGGAACACCGGGGAGCTGTTTTTT. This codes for CSASNPSRNTGELFF.

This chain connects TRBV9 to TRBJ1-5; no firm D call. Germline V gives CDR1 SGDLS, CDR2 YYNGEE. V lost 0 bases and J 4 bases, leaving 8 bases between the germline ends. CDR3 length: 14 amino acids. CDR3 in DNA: TGTGCCAGCAGCGTAGGGGCAAGAAATCAGCCCCAGCATTTT. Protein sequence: CASSVGARNQPQHF.

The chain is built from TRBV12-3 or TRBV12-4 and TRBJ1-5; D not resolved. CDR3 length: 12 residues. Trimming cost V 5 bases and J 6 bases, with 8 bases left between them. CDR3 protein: CASSPAVQPQHF. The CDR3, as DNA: TGTGCCAGCAGTCCGGCTGTTCAGCCCCAGCATTTT.

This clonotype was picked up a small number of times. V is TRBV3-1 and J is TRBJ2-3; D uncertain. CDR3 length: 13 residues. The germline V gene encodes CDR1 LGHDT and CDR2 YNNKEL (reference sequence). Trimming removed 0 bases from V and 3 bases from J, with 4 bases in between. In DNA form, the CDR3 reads TGTGCCAGCAGCCAAGATATGACAGATACGCAGTATTTT. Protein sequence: CASSQDMTDTQYF.

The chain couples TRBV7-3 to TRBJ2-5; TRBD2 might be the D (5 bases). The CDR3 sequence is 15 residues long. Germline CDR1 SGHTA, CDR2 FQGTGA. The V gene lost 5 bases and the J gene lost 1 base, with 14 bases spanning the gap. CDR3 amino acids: CASSMTNGIQETQYF. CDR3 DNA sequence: TGTGCCAGCAGCATGACGAACGGGATCCAAGAGACCCAGTACTTC. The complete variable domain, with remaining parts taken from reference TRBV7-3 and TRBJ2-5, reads GAGVSQTPSNKVTEKGKYVELRCDPISGHTALYWYRQSLGQGPEFLIYFQGTGAADDSGLPNDRFFAVRPEGSVSTLKIQRTERGDSAVYLCASSMTNGIQETQYFGPGTRLLVL.

The chain's CDR3 is CASSPSSWTANNEQFF. The CDR3 nucleotides read TGTGCCAGCAGCCCCAGTTCCTGGACAGCAAACAATGAGCAGTTCTTC. The gene calls are TRBV7-9 and TRBJ2-1; D possibly corresponds to TRBD1 (6 bases). V lost 5 bases and J lost 5, with 19 bases in between. The germline gives CDR1 SEHNR, CDR2 FQNEAQ (reference sequence). The CDR3 length is 16 residues.

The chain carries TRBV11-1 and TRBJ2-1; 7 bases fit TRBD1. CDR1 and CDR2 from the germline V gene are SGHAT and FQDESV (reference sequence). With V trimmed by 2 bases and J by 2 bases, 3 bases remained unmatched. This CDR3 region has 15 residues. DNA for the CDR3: TGTGCCAGCAGCTTAATCGGACAGGCCTACAATGAGCAGTTCTTC. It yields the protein CASSLIGQAYNEQFF.

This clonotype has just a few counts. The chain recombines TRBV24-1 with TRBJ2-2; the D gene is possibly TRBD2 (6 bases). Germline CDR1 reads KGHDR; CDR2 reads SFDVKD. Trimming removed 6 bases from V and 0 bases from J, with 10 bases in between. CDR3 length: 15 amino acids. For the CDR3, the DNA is TGTGCCACCAGTACCGCGGGAACGAACACCGGGGAGCTGTTTTTT. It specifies CATSTAGTNTGELFF.

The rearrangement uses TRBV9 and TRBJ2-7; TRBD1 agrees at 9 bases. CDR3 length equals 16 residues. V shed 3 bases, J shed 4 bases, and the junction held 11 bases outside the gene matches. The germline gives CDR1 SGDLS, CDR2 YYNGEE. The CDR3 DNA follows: TGTGCCAGCAGCGCGAACCGGGACAGGGCAACATACGAGCAGTACTTC. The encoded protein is CASSANRDRATYEQYF.

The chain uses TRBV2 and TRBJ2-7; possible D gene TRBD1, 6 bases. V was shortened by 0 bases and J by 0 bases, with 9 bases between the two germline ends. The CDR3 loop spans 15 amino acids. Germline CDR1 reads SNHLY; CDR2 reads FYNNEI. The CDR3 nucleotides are TGTGCCAGCAGTGAAGCGGCGACAGGCTCCTACGAGCAGTACTTC. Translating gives CASSEAATGSYEQYF.

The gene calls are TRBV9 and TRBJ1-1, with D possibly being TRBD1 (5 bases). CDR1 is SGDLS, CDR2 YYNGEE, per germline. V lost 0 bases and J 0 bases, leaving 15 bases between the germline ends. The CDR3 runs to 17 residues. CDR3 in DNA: TGTGCCAGCAGCGTAGGAATAGGAGAGGGGCTGAACACTGAAGCTTTCTTT. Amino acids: CASSVGIGEGLNTEAFF.

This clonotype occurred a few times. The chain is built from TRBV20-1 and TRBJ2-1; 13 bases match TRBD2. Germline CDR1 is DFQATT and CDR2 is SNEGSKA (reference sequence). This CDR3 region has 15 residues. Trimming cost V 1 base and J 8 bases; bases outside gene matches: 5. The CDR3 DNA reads TGCAGTGCTAGAGTTCGGACTAGCGGGAGCTATGAGCAGTTCTTC. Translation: CSARVRTSGSYEQFF.

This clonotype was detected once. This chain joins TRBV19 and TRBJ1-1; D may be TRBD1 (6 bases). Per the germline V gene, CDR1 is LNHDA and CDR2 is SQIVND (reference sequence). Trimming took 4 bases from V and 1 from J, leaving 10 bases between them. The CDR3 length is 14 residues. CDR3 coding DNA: TGTGCCAGTAGTACGGGACACCGGAACACTGAAGCTTTCTTT. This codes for CASSTGHRNTEAFF.

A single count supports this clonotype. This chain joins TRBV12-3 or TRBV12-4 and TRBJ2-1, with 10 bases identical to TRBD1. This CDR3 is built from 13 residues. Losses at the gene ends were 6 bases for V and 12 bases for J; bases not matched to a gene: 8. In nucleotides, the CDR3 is TGTGCCAGCAGCTCCGACAGGGGGCTGGGGCAGTTCTTC. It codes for CASSSDRGLGQFF.

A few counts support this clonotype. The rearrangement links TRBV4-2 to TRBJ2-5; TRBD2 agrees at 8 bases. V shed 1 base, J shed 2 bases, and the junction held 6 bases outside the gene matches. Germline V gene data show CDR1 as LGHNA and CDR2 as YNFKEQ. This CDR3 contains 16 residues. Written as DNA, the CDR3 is TGTGCCAGCAGCCAAGCCGGGGGCGGGGGGCAAGAGACCCAGTACTTC. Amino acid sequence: CASSQAGGGGQETQYF.